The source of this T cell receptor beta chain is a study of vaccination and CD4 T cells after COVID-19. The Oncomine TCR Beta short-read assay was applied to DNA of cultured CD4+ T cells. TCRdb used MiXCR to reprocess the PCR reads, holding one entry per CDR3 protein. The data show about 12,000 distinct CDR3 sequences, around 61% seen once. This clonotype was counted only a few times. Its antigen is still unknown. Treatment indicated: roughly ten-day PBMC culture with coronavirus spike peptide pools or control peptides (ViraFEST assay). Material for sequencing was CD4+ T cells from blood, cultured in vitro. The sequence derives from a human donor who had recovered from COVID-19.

The CDR3 protein is CSARETSGISEQFF. The CDR3 nucleotides are TGCAGTGCTAGAGAGACTAGCGGGATAAGTGAGCAGTTCTTC. The chain uses TRBV20-1 and TRBJ2-1, with 11 bases fitting TRBD2. The CDR3 extends over 14 amino acids. The V and J ends lost 0 bases and 9 bases, in that order; junction bases with no gene match: 4. Germline V lookup: CDR1 DFQATT, CDR2 SNEGSKA (reference sequence).